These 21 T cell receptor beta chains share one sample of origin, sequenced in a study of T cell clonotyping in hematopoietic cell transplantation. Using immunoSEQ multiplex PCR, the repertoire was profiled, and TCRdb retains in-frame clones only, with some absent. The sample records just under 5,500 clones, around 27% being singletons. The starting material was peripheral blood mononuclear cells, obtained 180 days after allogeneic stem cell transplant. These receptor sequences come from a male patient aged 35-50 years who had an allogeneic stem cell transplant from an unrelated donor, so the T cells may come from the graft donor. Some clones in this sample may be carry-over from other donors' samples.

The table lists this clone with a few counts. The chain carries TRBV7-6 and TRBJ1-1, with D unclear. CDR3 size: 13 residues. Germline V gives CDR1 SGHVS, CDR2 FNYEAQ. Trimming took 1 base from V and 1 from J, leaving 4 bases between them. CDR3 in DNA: TGTGCCAGCAGCTTAGAACAGAACACTGAAGCTTTCTTT. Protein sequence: CASSLEQNTEAFF.

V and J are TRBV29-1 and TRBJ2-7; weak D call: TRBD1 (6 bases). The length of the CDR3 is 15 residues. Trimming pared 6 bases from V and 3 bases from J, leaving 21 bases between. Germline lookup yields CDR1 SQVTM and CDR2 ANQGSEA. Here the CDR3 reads CSVAPSGAKRYEQYF. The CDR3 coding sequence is TGCAGCGTGGCCCCTTCAGGGGCCAAACGCTACGAGCAGTACTTC.

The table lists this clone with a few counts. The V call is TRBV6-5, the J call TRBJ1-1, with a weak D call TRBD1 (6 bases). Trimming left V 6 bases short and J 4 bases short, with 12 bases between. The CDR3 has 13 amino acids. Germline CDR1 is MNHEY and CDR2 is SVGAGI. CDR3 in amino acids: CASRNRAVTEAFF. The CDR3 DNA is TGTGCCAGCAGAAACAGGGCTGTCACTGAAGCTTTCTTT.

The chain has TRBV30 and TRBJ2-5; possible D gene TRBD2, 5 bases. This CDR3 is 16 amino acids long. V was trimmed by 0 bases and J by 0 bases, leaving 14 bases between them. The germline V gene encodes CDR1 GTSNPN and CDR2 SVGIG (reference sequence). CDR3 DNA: TGTGCCTGGAGTGTACAAGCTAGCCTCCACCAAGAGACCCAGTACTTC. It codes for CAWSVQASLHQETQYF.

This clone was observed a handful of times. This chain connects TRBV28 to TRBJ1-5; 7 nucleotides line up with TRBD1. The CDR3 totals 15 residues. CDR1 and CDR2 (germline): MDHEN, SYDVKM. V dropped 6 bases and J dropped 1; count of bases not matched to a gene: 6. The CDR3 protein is CASRLDRESNQPQHF. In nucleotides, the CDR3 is TGTGCCAGCAGACTCGACAGGGAAAGCAATCAGCCCCAGCATTTT. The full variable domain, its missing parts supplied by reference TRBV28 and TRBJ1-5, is DVKVTQSSRYLVKRTGEKVFLECVQDMDHENMFWYRQDPGLGLRLIYFSYDVKMKEKGDIPEGYSVSREKKERFSLILESASTNQTSMYLCASRLDRESNQPQHFGDGTRLSIL.

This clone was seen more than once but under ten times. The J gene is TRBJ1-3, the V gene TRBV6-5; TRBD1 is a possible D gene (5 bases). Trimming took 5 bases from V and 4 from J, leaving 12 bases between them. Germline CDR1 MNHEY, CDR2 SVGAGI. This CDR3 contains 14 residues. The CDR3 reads CASSTRGVGNTIYF. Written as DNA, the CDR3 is TGTGCCAGCAGTACGCGAGGGGTCGGAAACACCATATATTTT.

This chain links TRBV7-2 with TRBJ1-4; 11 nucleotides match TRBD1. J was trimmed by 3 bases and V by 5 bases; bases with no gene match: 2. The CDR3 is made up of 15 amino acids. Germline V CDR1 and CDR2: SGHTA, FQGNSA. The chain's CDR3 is CASSGQGAANEKLFF. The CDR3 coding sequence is TGTGCCAGCAGCGGACAGGGGGCAGCTAATGAAAAACTGTTTTTT.

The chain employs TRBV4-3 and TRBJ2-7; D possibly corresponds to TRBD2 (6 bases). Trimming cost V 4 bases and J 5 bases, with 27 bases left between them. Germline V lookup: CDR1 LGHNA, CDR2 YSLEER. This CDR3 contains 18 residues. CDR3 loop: CASSLQEGTAGRLDEQYF. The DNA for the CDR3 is TGCGCCAGCAGCCTCCAAGAGGGCACAGCGGGCCGTCTCGACGAGCAGTACTTC.

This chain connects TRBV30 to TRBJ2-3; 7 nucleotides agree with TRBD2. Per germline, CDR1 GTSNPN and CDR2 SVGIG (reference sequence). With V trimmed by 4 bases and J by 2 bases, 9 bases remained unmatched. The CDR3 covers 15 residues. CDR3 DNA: TGTGCCTGGACACGCGGGGGACTGGCCACAGATACGCAGTATTTT. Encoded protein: CAWTRGGLATDTQYF. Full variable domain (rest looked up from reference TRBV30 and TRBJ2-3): SQTIHQWPATLVQPVGSPLSLECTVEGTSNPNLYWYRQAAGRGLQLLFYSVGIGQISSEVPQNLSASRPQDRQFILSSKKLLLSDSGFYLCAWTRGGLATDTQYFGPGTRLTVL.

The CDR3 here is CASGVQAGPYEQYF. The CDR3 DNA reads TGCGCCAGCGGTGTGCAAGCGGGGCCCTACGAGCAGTACTTC. This rearrangement joins TRBV5-1 to TRBJ2-7, with 7 bases that match TRBD2. In germline, CDR1 is SGHRS, CDR2 YFSETQ. This CDR3 has 14 residues. Germline trimming cut 7 bases from V and 2 bases from J; bases unmatched to any gene: 9.

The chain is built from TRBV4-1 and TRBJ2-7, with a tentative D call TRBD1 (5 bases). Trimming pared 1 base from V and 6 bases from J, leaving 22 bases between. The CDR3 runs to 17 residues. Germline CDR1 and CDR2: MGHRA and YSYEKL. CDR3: CASSQGWAGLGNFEQYF. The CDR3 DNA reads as TGCGCCAGCAGCCAAGGGTGGGCAGGGTTAGGAAATTTCGAGCAGTACTTC.

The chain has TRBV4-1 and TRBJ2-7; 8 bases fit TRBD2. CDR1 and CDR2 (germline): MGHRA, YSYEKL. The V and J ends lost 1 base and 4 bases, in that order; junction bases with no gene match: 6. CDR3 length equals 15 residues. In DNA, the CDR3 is TGCGCCAGCAGCCAAGTAGCGGGGATCGGGTACGAGCAGTACTTC. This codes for CASSQVAGIGYEQYF.

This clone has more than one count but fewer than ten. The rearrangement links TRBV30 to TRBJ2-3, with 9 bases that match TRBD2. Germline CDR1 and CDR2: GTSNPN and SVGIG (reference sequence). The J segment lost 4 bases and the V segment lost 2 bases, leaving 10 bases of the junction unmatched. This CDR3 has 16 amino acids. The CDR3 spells CAWSMLGTSLADTQYF. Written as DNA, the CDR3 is TGTGCCTGGAGTATGTTAGGGACTAGCTTGGCAGATACGCAGTATTTT.

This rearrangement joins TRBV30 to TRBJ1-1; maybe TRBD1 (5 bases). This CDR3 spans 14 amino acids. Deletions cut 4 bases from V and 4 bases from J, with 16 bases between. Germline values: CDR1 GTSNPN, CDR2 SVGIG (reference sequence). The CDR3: CAWNRDSLGTEAFF. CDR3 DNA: TGTGCCTGGAACCGGGACTCCTTGGGCACTGAAGCTTTCTTT.

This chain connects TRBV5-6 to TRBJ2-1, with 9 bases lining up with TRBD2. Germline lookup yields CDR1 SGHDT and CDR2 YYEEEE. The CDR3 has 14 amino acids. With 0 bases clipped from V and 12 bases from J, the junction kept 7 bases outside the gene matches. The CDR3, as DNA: TGTGCCAGCAGCTTGGTTGGTCTAGCGGGAATGCAGTTCTTC. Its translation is CASSLVGLAGMQFF.

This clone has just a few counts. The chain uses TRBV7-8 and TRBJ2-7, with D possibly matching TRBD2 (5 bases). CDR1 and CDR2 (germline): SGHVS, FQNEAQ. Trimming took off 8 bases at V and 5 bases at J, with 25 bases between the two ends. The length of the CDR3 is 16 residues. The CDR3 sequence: CASQMYQIREGDEQYF. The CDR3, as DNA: TGTGCCAGCCAGATGTACCAGATACGGGAAGGCGACGAGCAGTACTTC.

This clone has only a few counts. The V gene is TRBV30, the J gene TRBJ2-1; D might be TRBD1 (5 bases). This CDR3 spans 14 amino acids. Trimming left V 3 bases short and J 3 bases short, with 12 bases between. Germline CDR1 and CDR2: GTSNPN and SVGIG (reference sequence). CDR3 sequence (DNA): TGTGCCTGGAGGGACCCCAGGGACTACAATGAGCAGTTCTTC. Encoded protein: CAWRDPRDYNEQFF.

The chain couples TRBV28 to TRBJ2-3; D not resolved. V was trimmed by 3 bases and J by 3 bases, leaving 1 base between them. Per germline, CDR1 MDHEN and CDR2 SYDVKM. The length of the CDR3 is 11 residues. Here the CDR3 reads CASSLTDTQYF. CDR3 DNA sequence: TGTGCCAGCAGTTTGACAGATACGCAGTATTTT.

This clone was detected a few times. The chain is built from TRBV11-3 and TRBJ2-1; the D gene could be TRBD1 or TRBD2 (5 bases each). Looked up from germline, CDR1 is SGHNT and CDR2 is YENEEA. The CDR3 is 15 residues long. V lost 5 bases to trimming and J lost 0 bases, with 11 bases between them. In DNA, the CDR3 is TGTGCCAGCAGCGTCGGGACGGGCTCCTACAATGAGCAGTTCTTC. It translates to CASSVGTGSYNEQFF.

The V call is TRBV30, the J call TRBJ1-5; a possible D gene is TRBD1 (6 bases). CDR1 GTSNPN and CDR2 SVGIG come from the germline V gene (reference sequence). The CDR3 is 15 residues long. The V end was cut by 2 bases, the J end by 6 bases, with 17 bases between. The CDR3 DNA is TGTGCCTGGAGTCCTCGGACGGGGGGGCGTCAGCCCCAGCATTTT. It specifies CAWSPRTGGRQPQHF. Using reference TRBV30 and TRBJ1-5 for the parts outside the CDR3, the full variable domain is SQTIHQWPATLVQPVGSPLSLECTVEGTSNPNLYWYRQAAGRGLQLLFYSVGIGQISSEVPQNLSASRPQDRQFILSSKKLLLSDSGFYLCAWSPRTGGRQPQHFGDGTRLSIL.

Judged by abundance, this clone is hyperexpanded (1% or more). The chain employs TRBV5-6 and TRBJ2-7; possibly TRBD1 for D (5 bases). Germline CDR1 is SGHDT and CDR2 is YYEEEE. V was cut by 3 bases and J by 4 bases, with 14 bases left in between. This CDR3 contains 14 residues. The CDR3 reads CASSSEFRAYEQYF. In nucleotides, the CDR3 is TGTGCCAGCAGCTCGGAATTCAGGGCTTACGAGCAGTACTTC.